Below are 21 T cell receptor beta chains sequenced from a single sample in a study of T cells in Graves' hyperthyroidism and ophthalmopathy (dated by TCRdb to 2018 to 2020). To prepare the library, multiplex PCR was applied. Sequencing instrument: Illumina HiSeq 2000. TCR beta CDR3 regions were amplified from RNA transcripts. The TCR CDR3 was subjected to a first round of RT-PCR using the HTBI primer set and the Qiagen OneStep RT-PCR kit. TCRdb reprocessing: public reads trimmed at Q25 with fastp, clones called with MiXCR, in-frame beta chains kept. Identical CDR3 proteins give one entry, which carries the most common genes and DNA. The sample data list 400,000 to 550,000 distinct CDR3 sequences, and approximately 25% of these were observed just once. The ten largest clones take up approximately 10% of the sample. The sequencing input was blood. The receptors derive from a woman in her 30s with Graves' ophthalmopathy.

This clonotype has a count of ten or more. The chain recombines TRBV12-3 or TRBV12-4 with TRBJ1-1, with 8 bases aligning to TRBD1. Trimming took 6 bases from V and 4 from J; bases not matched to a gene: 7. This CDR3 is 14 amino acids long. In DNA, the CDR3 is TGTGCCAGCAGACCAACAGGGGGGGGCACTGAAGCTTTCTTT. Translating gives CASRPTGGGTEAFF.

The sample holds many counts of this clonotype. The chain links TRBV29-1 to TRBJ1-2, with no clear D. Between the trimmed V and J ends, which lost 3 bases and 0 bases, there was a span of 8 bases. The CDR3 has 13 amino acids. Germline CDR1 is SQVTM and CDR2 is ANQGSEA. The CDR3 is CSVEGQANYGYTF. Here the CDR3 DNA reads TGCAGCGTTGAGGGCCAGGCTAACTATGGCTACACCTTC.

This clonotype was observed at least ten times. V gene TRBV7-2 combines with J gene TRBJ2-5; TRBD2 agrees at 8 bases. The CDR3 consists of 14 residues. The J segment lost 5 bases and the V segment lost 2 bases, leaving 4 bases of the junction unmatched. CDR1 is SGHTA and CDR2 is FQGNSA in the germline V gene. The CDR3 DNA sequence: TGTGCCAGCAGCTTAAGGAGCGGGGGCGAGACCCAGTACTTC. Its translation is CASSLRSGGETQYF.

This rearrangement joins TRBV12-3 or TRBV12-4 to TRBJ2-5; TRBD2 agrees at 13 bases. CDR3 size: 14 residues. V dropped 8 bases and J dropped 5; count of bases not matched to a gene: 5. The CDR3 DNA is TGTGCCAGCGGACTAGCGGGAGCGGTGGAGACCCAGTACTTC. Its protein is CASGLAGAVETQYF.

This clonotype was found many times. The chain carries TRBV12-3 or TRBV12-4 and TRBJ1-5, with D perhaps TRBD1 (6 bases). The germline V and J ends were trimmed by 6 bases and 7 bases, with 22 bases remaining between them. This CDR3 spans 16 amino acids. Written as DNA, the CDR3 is TGTGCCAGCAGCCCTGCCAGGACAGACCCGACCCAGCCCCAGCATTTT. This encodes CASSPARTDPTQPQHF.

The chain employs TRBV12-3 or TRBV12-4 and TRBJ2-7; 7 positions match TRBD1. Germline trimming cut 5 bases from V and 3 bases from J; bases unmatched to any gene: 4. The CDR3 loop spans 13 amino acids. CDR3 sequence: CASSRRQGYEQYF. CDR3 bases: TGTGCCAGCAGTCGCCGACAGGGCTACGAGCAGTACTTC.

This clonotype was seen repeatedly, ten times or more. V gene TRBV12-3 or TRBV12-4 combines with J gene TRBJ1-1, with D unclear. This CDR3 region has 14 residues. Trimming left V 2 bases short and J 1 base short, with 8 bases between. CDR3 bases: TGTGCCAGCAGTTTATACTGGTCGAACACTGAAGCTTTCTTT. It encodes CASSLYWSNTEAFF.

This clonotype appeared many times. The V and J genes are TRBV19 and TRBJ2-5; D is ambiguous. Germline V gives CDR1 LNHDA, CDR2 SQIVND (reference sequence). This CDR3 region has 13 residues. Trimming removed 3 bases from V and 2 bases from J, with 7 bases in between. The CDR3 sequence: CASSIVGQETQYF. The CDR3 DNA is TGTGCCAGTAGTATCGTGGGACAAGAGACCCAGTACTTC.

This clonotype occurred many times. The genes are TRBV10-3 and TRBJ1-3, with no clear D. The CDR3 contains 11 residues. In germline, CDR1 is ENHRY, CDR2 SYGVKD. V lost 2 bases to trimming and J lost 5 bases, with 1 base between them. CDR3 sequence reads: CAISERNTIYF. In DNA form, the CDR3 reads TGTGCCATCAGTGAGAGAAACACCATATATTTT.

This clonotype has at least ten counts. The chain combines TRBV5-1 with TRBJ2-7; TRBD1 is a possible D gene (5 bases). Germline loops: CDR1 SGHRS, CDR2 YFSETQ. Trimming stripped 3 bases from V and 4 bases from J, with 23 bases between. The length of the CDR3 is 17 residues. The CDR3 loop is CASSSLVETDWGYEQYF. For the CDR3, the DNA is TGCGCCAGCAGCTCGTTGGTGGAGACAGACTGGGGTTACGAGCAGTACTTC.

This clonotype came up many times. The CDR3 here is CASSFPPRDSNQPQHF. The DNA of the CDR3 is TGTGCCAGCAGTTTCCCCCCCAGGGATAGCAATCAGCCCCAGCATTTT. V is TRBV28 and J is TRBJ1-5; D might be TRBD1 (5 bases). The CDR3 totals 16 residues. V was cut by 3 bases and J by 0 bases, with 12 bases left in between. The germline V gene has CDR1 MDHEN and CDR2 SYDVKM.

The DNA of the CDR3 is TGTGCCAGCAGCCCTGGGTTGGGACAGGGGGTGGACTACGAGCAGTACTTC. Translated: CASSPGLGQGVDYEQYF. The chain joins TRBV5-6 to TRBJ2-7, with TRBD1 matching 11 bases. In germline, CDR1 is SGHDT, CDR2 YYEEEE. The CDR3 consists of 17 residues. The trim removed 4 bases at V and 3 bases at J, leaving 12 bases unmatched.

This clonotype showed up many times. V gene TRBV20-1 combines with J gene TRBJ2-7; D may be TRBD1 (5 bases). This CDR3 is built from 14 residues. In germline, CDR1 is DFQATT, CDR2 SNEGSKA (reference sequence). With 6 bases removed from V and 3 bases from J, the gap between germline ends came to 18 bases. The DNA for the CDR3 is TGCAGTGCCTCGGAGCAGGGCAGGGACTACGAGCAGTACTTC. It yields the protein CSASEQGRDYEQYF.

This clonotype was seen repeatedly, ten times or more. The CDR3 here is CASNTQGLVTYEQYF. The CDR3 region has the DNA TGTGCCAGCAATACCCAAGGTTTGGTCACCTACGAGCAGTACTTC. V is TRBV11-2 and J is TRBJ2-7; the D is unclear. The CDR3 loop spans 15 amino acids. Germline CDR1 is SGHAT and CDR2 is FQNNGV. V dropped 7 bases and J dropped 2 bases, with 18 bases sitting between them.

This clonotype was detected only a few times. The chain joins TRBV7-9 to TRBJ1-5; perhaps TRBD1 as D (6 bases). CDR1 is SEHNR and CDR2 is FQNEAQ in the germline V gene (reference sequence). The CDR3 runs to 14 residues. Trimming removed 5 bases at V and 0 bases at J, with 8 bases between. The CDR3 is CASSRDNSNQPQHF. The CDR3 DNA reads TGTGCCAGCAGCCGGGACAATAGCAATCAGCCCCAGCATTTT. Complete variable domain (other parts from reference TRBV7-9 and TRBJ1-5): DTGVSQNPRHKITKRGQNVTFRCDPISEHNRLYWYRQTLGQGPEFLTYFQNEAQLEKSRLLSDRFSAERPKGSFSTLEIQRTEQGDSAMYLCASSRDNSNQPQHFGDGTRLSIL.

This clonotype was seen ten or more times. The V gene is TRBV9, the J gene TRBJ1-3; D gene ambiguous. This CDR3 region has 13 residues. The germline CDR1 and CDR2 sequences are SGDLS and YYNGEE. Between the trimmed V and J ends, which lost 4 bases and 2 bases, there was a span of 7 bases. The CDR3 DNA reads TGTGCCAGCAGCCCTTTTACTGGAAACACCATATATTTT. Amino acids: CASSPFTGNTIYF.

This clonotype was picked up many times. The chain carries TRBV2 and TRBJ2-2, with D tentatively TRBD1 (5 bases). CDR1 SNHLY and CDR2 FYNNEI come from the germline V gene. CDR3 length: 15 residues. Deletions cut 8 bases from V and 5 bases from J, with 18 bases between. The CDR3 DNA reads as TGTGCCAGCGGATGGGAAAAGGGGATAACCGGGGAGCTGTTTTTT. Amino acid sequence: CASGWEKGITGELFF.

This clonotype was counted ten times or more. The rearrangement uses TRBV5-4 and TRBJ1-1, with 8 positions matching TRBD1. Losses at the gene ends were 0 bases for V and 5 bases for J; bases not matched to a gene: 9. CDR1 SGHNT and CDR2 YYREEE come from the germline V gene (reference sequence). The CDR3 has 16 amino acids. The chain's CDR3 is CASSLDPGGAQTEAFF. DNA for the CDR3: TGTGCCAGCAGCTTGGATCCAGGGGGCGCGCAAACTGAAGCTTTCTTT.

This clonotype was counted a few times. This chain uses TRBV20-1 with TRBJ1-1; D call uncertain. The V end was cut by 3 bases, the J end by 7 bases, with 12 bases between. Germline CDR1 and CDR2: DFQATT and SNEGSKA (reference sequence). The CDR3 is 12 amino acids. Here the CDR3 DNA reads TGCAGTGCTAGCCGTGGTGGGAGTGAAGCTTTCTTT. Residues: CSASRGGSEAFF.

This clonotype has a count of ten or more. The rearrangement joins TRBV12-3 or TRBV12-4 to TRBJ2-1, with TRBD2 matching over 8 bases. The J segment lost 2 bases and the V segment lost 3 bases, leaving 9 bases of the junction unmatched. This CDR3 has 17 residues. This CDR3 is CASSFGRERGTYNEQFF. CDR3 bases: TGTGCCAGCAGTTTCGGGAGGGAGCGGGGAACCTACAATGAGCAGTTCTTC.

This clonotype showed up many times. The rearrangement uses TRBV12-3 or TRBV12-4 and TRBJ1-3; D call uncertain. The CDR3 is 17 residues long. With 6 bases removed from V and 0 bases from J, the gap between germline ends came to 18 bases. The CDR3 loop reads CASRLLGARPSGNTIYF. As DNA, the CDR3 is TGTGCCAGCAGGTTGCTGGGAGCTAGACCCTCTGGAAACACCATATATTTT.